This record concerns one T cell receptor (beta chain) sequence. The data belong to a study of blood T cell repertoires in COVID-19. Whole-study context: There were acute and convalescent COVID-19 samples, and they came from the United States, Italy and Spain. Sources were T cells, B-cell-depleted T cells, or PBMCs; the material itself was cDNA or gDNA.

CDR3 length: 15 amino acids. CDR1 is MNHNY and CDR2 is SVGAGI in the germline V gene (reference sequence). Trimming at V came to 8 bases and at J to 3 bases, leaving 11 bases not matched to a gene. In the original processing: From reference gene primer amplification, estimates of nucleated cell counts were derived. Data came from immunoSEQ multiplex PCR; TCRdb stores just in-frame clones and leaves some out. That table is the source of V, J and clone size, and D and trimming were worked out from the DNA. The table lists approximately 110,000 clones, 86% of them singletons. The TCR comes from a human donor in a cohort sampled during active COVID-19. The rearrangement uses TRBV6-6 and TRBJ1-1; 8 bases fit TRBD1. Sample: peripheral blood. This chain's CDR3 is CASAWDRDRYTEAFF. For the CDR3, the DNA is TGTGCCAGCGCATGGGACCGGGACAGGTACACTGAAGCTTTCTTT.